Listed here are 17 T cell receptor beta chains from one sample, sequenced in a study of T cell responses to AZD1222 COVID-19 vaccine. Sequenced by immunoSEQ multiplex PCR; TCRdb stores in-frame clones only, minus some. The profile shows 140,000 to 150,000 clones, 85% to 95% of them singletons. The sample here was peripheral blood, taken after recovery from COVID-19. These receptors came from an adult who had recovered from COVID-19.

The chain uses TRBV28 and TRBJ2-7; D is ambiguous. CDR1 MDHEN and CDR2 SYDVKM come from the germline V gene. With 3 bases removed from V and 5 bases from J, the gap between germline ends came to 8 bases. The CDR3 contains 12 residues. CDR3 protein: CASSFPANEQYF. Here the CDR3 DNA reads TGTGCCAGCAGTTTTCCCGCCAACGAGCAGTACTTC.

V is TRBV19 and J is TRBJ1-1; D might be TRBD1 (5 bases). CDR3 length equals 13 residues. V lost 4 bases and J 1 base, leaving 7 bases between the germline ends. Germline values: CDR1 LNHDA, CDR2 SQIVND (reference sequence). DNA for the CDR3: TGTGCCAGTAGTAGCGACAGGAACACTGAAGCTTTCTTT. Protein: CASSSDRNTEAFF.

Only one count was recorded for this clone. The chain joins TRBV29-1 to TRBJ2-3, with TRBD1 matching 10 bases. V shed 6 bases and J 3 bases; nucleotides not matched to a gene: 3. The CDR3 consists of 13 residues. Germline V lookup: CDR1 SQVTM, CDR2 ANQGSEA. CDR3 nucleotides: TGCAGCGTGGTGGACAGGGGGACAGATACGCAGTATTTT. Translated, it gives CSVVDRGTDTQYF.

The chain recombines TRBV19 with TRBJ2-1; no firm D call. This CDR3 region has 15 residues. The V and J ends lost 6 bases and 7 bases respectively, with 19 bases between them. CDR1 and CDR2 (germline): LNHDA, SQIVND (reference sequence). The CDR3 coding sequence is TGTGCCAGTAGCTTGGTACCGCCTTTCGGAAATGAGCAGTTCTTC. Protein: CASSLVPPFGNEQFF.

This clone was counted a single time. The CDR3 DNA is TGCGCCAGCAGCCTTGACCCAGATACGCAGTATTTT. Encoded protein: CASSLDPDTQYF. The chain couples TRBV4-1 to TRBJ2-3, with D uncertain. V was shortened by 4 bases and J by 4 bases, with 6 bases between the two germline ends. CDR1 is MGHRA and CDR2 is YSYEKL in the germline V gene. CDR3 length equals 12 residues.

V is TRBV18 and J is TRBJ2-2; 12 bases align to TRBD2. Losses at the gene ends were 4 bases for V and 1 base for J; bases not matched to a gene: 1. This CDR3 has 16 residues. The germline CDR1 and CDR2 sequences are KGHSH and LQKENI. The CDR3 DNA follows: TGTGCCAGCTCACAACTAGCGGGAGGGAACACCGGGGAGCTGTTTTTT. As protein: CASSQLAGGNTGELFF.

The chain joins TRBV5-8 to TRBJ1-5, with 11 bases that match TRBD1. Per the germline V gene, CDR1 is SGHTS and CDR2 is YDEGEE. This CDR3 spans 15 amino acids. Trimming removed 0 bases from V and 6 bases from J; junction bases left unmatched: 2. The CDR3 sequence: CASSLGDRGVQPQHF. The CDR3 DNA follows: TGTGCCAGCAGCTTGGGGGACAGGGGGGTTCAGCCCCAGCATTTT.

The sample holds one count of this clone. The chain couples TRBV21-1 to TRBJ2-7; the D segment call TRBD1 is taken from the table without a DNA check. TRBV21-1 is noted as a pseudogene. The CDR3 is 16 amino acids. This chain's CDR3 is CASSKARGTGGYEQYF. In nucleotides, the CDR3 is TGTGCCAGCAGCAAAGCTAGAGGGACAGGGGGCTACGAGCAGTACTTC.

The chain recombines TRBV5-1 with TRBJ2-1; TRBD1 matches 8 bases. Germline trimming cut 2 bases from V and 4 bases from J; bases unmatched to any gene: 5. CDR3 length: 15 amino acids. Per germline, CDR1 SGHRS and CDR2 YFSETQ. This CDR3 reads CASSFSGGAYNEQFF. The CDR3 DNA follows: TGCGCCAGCAGCTTTTCAGGGGGCGCTTACAATGAGCAGTTCTTC.

The V call is TRBV2, the J call TRBJ1-5; perhaps TRBD1 as D (6 bases). V lost 4 bases and J 6 bases, leaving 13 bases between the germline ends. Germline CDR1 is SNHLY and CDR2 is FYNNEI. This CDR3 is 14 amino acids long. The CDR3 loop reads CASSAQGVGQPQHF. The DNA for the CDR3 is TGTGCCAGCAGTGCACAGGGAGTCGGTCAGCCCCAGCATTTT.

J is TRBJ2-1 and V is TRBV18, with D tentatively TRBD2 (5 bases). CDR3 length: 14 residues. Germline values: CDR1 KGHSH, CDR2 LQKENI. V was trimmed by 2 bases and J by 8 bases, leaving 13 bases between them. The CDR3 reads CASSPKDEGYEQFF. As DNA, the CDR3 is TGTGCCAGCTCACCAAAGGATGAGGGCTATGAGCAGTTCTTC.

The chain has TRBV9 and TRBJ2-7; 7 bases map to TRBD2. From germline, CDR1 is SGDLS and CDR2 YYNGEE. The CDR3 is 15 amino acids. The V segment lost 3 bases and the J segment 3 bases; nucleotides outside the gene matches: 9. The CDR3 coding sequence is TGTGCCAGCAGCGACGGGGCGGGAGAATTCTACGAGCAGTACTTC. Translating gives CASSDGAGEFYEQYF.

The J gene is TRBJ1-4, the V gene TRBV18; weak D call: TRBD1 (6 bases). V lost 4 bases, J lost 5 bases, and 11 bases lay in between. This CDR3 is 14 amino acids long. Germline loops: CDR1 KGHSH, CDR2 LQKENI. CDR3 amino acids: CASSQGTINEKLFF. DNA of the CDR3: TGTGCCAGCTCACAGGGGACAATCAATGAAAAACTGTTTTTT. The full variable domain, its missing parts supplied by reference TRBV18 and TRBJ1-4, is NAGVMQNPRHLVRRRGQEARLRCSPMKGHSHVYWYRQLPEEGLKFMVYLQKENIIDESGMPKERFSAEFPKEGPSILRIQQVVRGDSAAYFCASSQGTINEKLFFGSGTQLSVL.

This rearrangement joins TRBV10-1 to TRBJ2-7, with 7 nucleotides matching TRBD2. The CDR3 is 15 residues long. Germline values: CDR1 WNHNN, CDR2 SYGVQD (reference sequence). The J segment lost 5 bases and the V segment lost 2 bases, leaving 9 bases of the junction unmatched. The DNA of the CDR3 is TGCGCCAGCAGTGAGGGTTCGGGGGGAATCCACGAGCAGTACTTC. Its protein product is CASSEGSGGIHEQYF.

J is TRBJ1-5 and V is TRBV5-5, with a possible D match to TRBD1 (5 bases). V lost 3 bases to trimming and J lost 6 bases, with 16 bases between them. The CDR3 is 15 amino acids. Germline CDR1 SGHKS, CDR2 YYEKEE (reference sequence). CDR3 residues: CASSSSRDLAQPQHF. The CDR3 DNA is TGTGCCAGCAGCTCGTCCCGGGACCTTGCTCAGCCCCAGCATTTT.

The CDR3 region is CASSPGQAYEQYF. The CDR3 nucleotides read TGTGCCAGTAGTCCGGGACAGGCCTACGAGCAGTACTTC. The gene calls are TRBV19 and TRBJ2-7, with TRBD1 identical over 8 bases. This CDR3 spans 13 amino acids. Germline assignment: CDR1 LNHDA and CDR2 SQIVND (reference sequence). Losses at the gene ends were 5 bases for V and 2 bases for J; bases not matched to a gene: 2.

The chain employs TRBV9 and TRBJ1-6; 9 bases are a match to TRBD1. CDR3 length: 15 residues. CDR1 and CDR2 from the germline V gene are SGDLS and YYNGEE. V shed 2 bases and J 7 bases; nucleotides not matched to a gene: 4. DNA for the CDR3: TGTGCCAGCAGCGTCGGGACAGGGACGAATTCACCCCTCCACTTT. This sequence encodes CASSVGTGTNSPLHF.